The present TCR beta chain was sequenced within a study of T cell responses to AZD1222 COVID-19 vaccine. Sequencing used immunoSEQ multiplex PCR; TCRdb keeps in-frame clones, though not all of them. The table has 150,000 to 200,000 clones, roughly 85% seen once. The germline CDR1 and CDR2 sequences are MNHEY and SMNVEV (reference sequence). The CDR3 sequence is 15 residues long. Trimming cost V 5 bases and J 1 base, with 11 bases left between them. The receptor was derived from an adult who received the AZD1222 COVID-19 vaccine. This chain links TRBV27 with TRBJ2-2; the D gene could be TRBD1 or TRBD2 (6 bases each). Sequenced here: peripheral blood, sampled 28 days after the second AZD1222 dose. The DNA for the CDR3 is TGTGCCAGCAGTCACCGGGGGCGGAACACCGGGGAGCTGTTTTTT. Translated: CASSHRGRNTGELFF.